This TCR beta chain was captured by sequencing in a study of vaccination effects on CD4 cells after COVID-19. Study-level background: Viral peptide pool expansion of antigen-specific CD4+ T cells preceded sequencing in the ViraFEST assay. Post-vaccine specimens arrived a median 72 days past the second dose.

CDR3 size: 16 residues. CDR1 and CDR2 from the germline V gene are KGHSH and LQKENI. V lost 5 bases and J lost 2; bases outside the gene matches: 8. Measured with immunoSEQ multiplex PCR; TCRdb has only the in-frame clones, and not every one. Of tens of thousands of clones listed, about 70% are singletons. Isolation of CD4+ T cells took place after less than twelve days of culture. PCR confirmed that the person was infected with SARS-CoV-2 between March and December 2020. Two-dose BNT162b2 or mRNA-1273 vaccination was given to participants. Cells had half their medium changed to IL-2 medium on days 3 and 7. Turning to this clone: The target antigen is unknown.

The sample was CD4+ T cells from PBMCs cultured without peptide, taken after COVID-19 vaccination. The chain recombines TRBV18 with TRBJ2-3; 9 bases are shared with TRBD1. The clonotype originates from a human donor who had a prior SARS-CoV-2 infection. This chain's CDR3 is CASSEDRGISTDTQYF. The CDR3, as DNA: TGTGCCAGCTCAGAGGACAGGGGTATTTCCACAGATACGCAGTATTTT.